This is a list of T cell receptor beta chains from one sample in a study of T cell responses to AZD1222 COVID-19 vaccine. The table came from immunoSEQ multiplex PCR; TCRdb's copy has only in-frame clones and leaves some out. The table records over 110,000 clones, roughly 92% of them present only once. Source: peripheral blood, taken 28 days after the second AZD1222 dose. Receptor source: an adult who received the AZD1222 COVID-19 vaccine. Both conserved end residues are part of each CDR3. Fields, in order: J gene, V gene, clone size, D gene, CDR3 DNA, CDR3 protein. The D gene is left open where the match is weak. A row's size may be missing; if present it is once, few, many or a size class.

j_call: TRBJ1-5; v_call: TRBV6-2/TRBV6-3; clone_size: -; d_call: -; cdr3_nt: TGTGCCAGCAGCCTCCACACCGGCAATCAGCCCCAGCATTTT; cdr3_aa: CASSLHTGNQPQHF
j_call: TRBJ1-2; v_call: TRBV19; clone_size: -; d_call: TRBD1; cdr3_nt: TGTGCCAGTAGTATAGGGGTGGACAGGGGGCGCATCTATGGCTACACCTTC; cdr3_aa: CASSIGVDRGRIYGYTF
j_call: TRBJ2-7; v_call: TRBV15; clone_size: -; d_call: TRBD2; cdr3_nt: TGTGCCACCAGTTCGACTAGCGGGAGAGAGCAGTACTTC; cdr3_aa: CATSSTSGREQYF
j_call: TRBJ1-1; v_call: TRBV18; clone_size: once; d_call: TRBD1; cdr3_nt: TGTGCCAGCTCCCCAGGGGGGGACCAGAACACTGAAGCTTTCTTT; cdr3_aa: CASSPGGDQNTEAFF
j_call: TRBJ2-7; v_call: TRBV28; clone_size: -; d_call: -; cdr3_nt: TGTGCCAGCAGTTTAACGTACGAGCAGTACTTC; cdr3_aa: CASSLTYEQYF
j_call: TRBJ2-2; v_call: TRBV12-3/TRBV12-4; clone_size: -; d_call: -; cdr3_nt: TGTGCCAGCAGCCCGGGCACCGGGGAGCTGTTTTTT; cdr3_aa: CASSPGTGELFF
j_call: TRBJ1-2; v_call: TRBV5-1; clone_size: -; d_call: -; cdr3_nt: TGCGCCAGCACCCCAGACGGGGGTGGCTACACCTTC; cdr3_aa: CASTPDGGGYTF
j_call: TRBJ1-1; v_call: TRBV9; clone_size: -; d_call: -; cdr3_nt: TGTGCCAGCAGCGTCTTAGTGAGGTTCACTGAAGCTTTCTTT; cdr3_aa: CASSVLVRFTEAFF
j_call: TRBJ1-2; v_call: TRBV6-6; clone_size: few; d_call: -; cdr3_nt: TGTGCCAGCAGTTACTCCTTCCCCGAGTCCTATGGCTACACCTTC; cdr3_aa: CASSYSFPESYGYTF
j_call: TRBJ2-1; v_call: TRBV12-3/TRBV12-4; clone_size: -; d_call: -; cdr3_nt: TGTGCCAGCAGTCACCCCCCGGGCGGTGAGCAGTTCTTC; cdr3_aa: CASSHPPGGEQFF
j_call: TRBJ2-7; v_call: TRBV12-3/TRBV12-4; clone_size: -; d_call: -; cdr3_nt: TGTGCCAGCAGTTTATTCTCCTACGAGCAGTACTTC; cdr3_aa: CASSLFSYEQYF
j_call: TRBJ1-6; v_call: TRBV4-1; clone_size: -; d_call: -; cdr3_nt: TGCGCCAGCAGCCAGCCGGGTGGACCCCTCCACTTT; cdr3_aa: CASSQPGGPLHF
j_call: TRBJ2-7; v_call: TRBV5-4; clone_size: -; d_call: -; cdr3_nt: TGTGCCAGCAGCTTCAGCGGGCAACCCTACGAGCAGTACTTC; cdr3_aa: CASSFSGQPYEQYF
j_call: TRBJ2-1; v_call: TRBV21-1; clone_size: -; d_call: -; cdr3_nt: TGTGCCAGCAGCGAGGCCCGTGGAAGCTCCTACAATGAGCAGTTCTTC; cdr3_aa: CASSEARGSSYNEQFF
j_call: TRBJ1-2; v_call: TRBV10-3; clone_size: -; d_call: -; cdr3_nt: TGTGCCATCAGTGAGTTCGACGGGACCCTTGAAAACTATGGCTACACCTTC; cdr3_aa: CAISEFDGTLENYGYTF
j_call: TRBJ2-1; v_call: TRBV5-4; clone_size: -; d_call: TRBD2; cdr3_nt: TGTGCCAGCAGCGGGGGACTAGGCTATTACTACAATGAGCAGTTCTTC; cdr3_aa: CASSGGLGYYYNEQFF
j_call: TRBJ1-6; v_call: TRBV4-2; clone_size: -; d_call: -; cdr3_nt: TGTGCCAGCAGCCCCCGACTGGGGCCCCGGGGAGACTCACCCCTCCACTTT; cdr3_aa: CASSPRLGPRGDSPLHF
j_call: TRBJ1-1; v_call: TRBV7-9; clone_size: -; d_call: TRBD1; cdr3_nt: TGTGCCAGCAGCACAGGGGGCAGACTGAACACTGAAGCTTTCTTT; cdr3_aa: CASSTGGRLNTEAFF
j_call: TRBJ1-1; v_call: TRBV12-3/TRBV12-4; clone_size: -; d_call: -; cdr3_nt: TGTGCCAGCAGCCCCGGGCGTAGGGCTTTCTTT; cdr3_aa: CASSPGRRAFF
j_call: TRBJ1-3; v_call: TRBV4-1; clone_size: -; d_call: -; cdr3_nt: TGCGCCAGCAGCCAAGAAGCGCTCGGATCCGGCCCTCGGTATTCTGGAAACACCATATATTTT; cdr3_aa: CASSQEALGSGPRYSGNTIYF
j_call: TRBJ2-2; v_call: TRBV7-2; clone_size: -; d_call: TRBD1; cdr3_nt: TGTGCCAGAACTGCAGGGGGCGCAAAAACCGGGGAGCTGTTTTTT; cdr3_aa: CARTAGGAKTGELFF
j_call: TRBJ1-2; v_call: TRBV28; clone_size: -; d_call: -; cdr3_nt: TGTGCCAGCAGTTTATTTGGGGGGCCACACGGTGGCTACACCTTC; cdr3_aa: CASSLFGGPHGGYTF
j_call: TRBJ2-2; v_call: TRBV5-1; clone_size: -; d_call: -; cdr3_nt: TGCGCCAGCAGCTTAGAAGGGGCCGGGGAGCTGTTTTTT; cdr3_aa: CASSLEGAGELFF
j_call: TRBJ2-6; v_call: TRBV19; clone_size: -; d_call: -; cdr3_nt: TGTGCCAGTAGTCCTACAGGATCCTCTGGGGCCAACGTCCTGACTTTC; cdr3_aa: CASSPTGSSGANVLTF